A selection of T cell receptor beta chains follows, all from one sample in a study of blood T cells in healthy people across ages. TCRdb itself ran the 5' RACE reads through MiXCR, one entry per CDR3 protein. The repertoire consists of about 510,000 distinct CDR3 sequences, with over 25% occurring once and the leading ten covering about 3.9%. These same records also appear under a second study, on T cells of mothers and their children.

Source material: blood. Receptors were obtained from a boy younger than 10 in good health. The CDR3 runs from the conserved cysteine through the conserved F or W. Each record gives: J gene, V gene, CDR3 protein.

>TRBJ2-3|TRBV7-8
CASSSPGQPSTTSTDTQYF
>TRBJ2-1|TRBV5-1
CASSLLSGQPNNEQFF
>NA|TRBV15
CATRGGLASSETQYF
>TRBJ1-1|TRBV29-1
CSVAPMNGDREGEAFF
>TRBJ1-1|TRBV5-1
CASSLEWAVNTEAFF
>TRBJ1-5|TRBV18
CASSQGQGLQPQHF
>TRBJ2-1|TRBV10-2
CASTKSPGYNEQFF
>TRBJ1-1|TRBV3-1
CASSGVLNTEAFF
>TRBJ2-1|TRBV27
CASGPGGSYNEQFF
>TRBJ2-5|TRBV15
CATSRDRLSRETQYF
>TRBJ2-1|TRBV5-1
CASSLAGKKAGGRGDEQFF
>TRBJ2-5|TRBV27
CASSPLELFQETQYF
>TRBJ1-3|TRBV15
CATSNGQGALGNTIYF
>TRBJ2-7|TRBV5-1
CASSWGQGANEQYF
>TRBJ2-7|TRBV9
CASSVGVGSPYEQYF
>NA|TRBV20-1
CSAHPGTSDDEQFF
>TRBJ2-1|TRBV6-2/TRBV6-3
CASRSTSGGIYNEQFF
>NA|TRBV5-4
CASSARGQLNYEQYF
>NA|TRBV7-9
CASSLRTNEQFF
>TRBJ1-2|TRBV27
CATYSGIRGYTF
>TRBJ2-3|TRBV12-3/TRBV12-4
CASSIPGEDLDTQYF
>TRBJ2-5|TRBV25-1
CASTPGIQETQYF
>TRBJ1-1|TRBV27
CASTFGAGFEAFF
>TRBJ1-6|TRBV10-2
CASSGSGQENSPLHF
>TRBJ1-2|TRBV5-1
CASSLTPGQGAGGYTF
>TRBJ1-2|TRBV10-3
CAIRGAVGYGYTF
>TRBJ2-5|TRBV5-1
CASSLDGRGETQYF
>NA|TRBV6-5
CASSPGRYGTGSYEQYF
>NA|TRBV7-6
CASSVAASGTSGTNEQFF
>TRBJ1-2|TRBV11-2
CASSSGQGIYGYTF
>TRBJ2-2|TRBV20-1
CSARVAGADTGELFF
>TRBJ2-7|TRBV29-1
CSVSGTVSYEQYF
>TRBJ2-7|TRBV29-1
CSVVGSSYEQYF
>TRBJ2-7|TRBV27
CASSFSGNHYEQYF
>TRBJ2-3|TRBV20-1
CSAGAQGLARGADTQYF
>TRBJ1-2|TRBV15
CATSFDRGFNYGYTF
>TRBJ1-1|TRBV12-5
CASGFVENTEAFF
>TRBJ2-5|TRBV20-1
CSGQFQETQYF
>NA|TRBV5-1
CASSLTSTLEQFF
>TRBJ2-5|TRBV5-1
CATQPGPTQETQYF
>TRBJ2-1|TRBV2
CASSERDSGRYNEQFF
>TRBJ2-1|TRBV28
CASSFFGLRDSFLDGSYNEQFF
>TRBJ2-7|TRBV27
CASSQRSDEQYF
>TRBJ2-7|TRBV11-2
CASRIASSREQYF
>TRBJ1-2|TRBV6-5
CASSYSGRTNANYRYTF
>TRBJ1-2|TRBV29-1
CSVFSQGDGYTF
>TRBJ2-5|TRBV4-3
CASSQAVGRETQYF
>TRBJ2-7|TRBV20-1
CSASSSYPARHEQYF
>TRBJ2-1|TRBV7-8
CASSWGEASYNEQFF
>TRBJ1-1|TRBV2
CAGPTDLNTEAFF
>TRBJ2-5|TRBV6-5
CASSYLDEETQYF
>TRBJ2-3|TRBV6-2/TRBV6-3
CASGNRLDTQYF